This TCR beta chain came from a study of shared clonotypes between healthy human individuals. Broader study findings: Larger estimated richness was generally recorded for naive subsets relative to memory subsets.

Subsets obtained from CD4+ cells comprised CD45RA+ naive and CD45RA-negative memory cells. Clones were sequenced by immunoSEQ multiplex PCR, and TCRdb holds only the in-frame ones, with some missing. The sample yields 800,000 to 1,200,000 clones, approximately 80% seen once. On this clone: As yet, its antigen is unknown.

Germline V gene sequence: CDR1 MNHNS, CDR2 SASEGT. CDR3 size: 14 residues. With 6 bases clipped from V and 3 bases from J, the junction kept 5 bases outside the gene matches. This rearrangement joins TRBV6-1 to TRBJ1-5, with 7 bases identical to TRBD1. The clonotype comes from a young man in good health. Some clones in this sample may be carry-over from other donors' samples. The sample comprised memory CD4+ T cells from PBMCs. Subset given: CD45RA-negative fraction. DNA of the CDR3: TGTGCCAGCAGGATGGACAGGCCCAATCAGCCCCAGCATTTT. Residues: CASRMDRPNQPQHF.